The T cell receptor (beta chain) described here comes from a study of graft-versus-host responses after intestinal transplantation. Study-level information: Each recipient received a multivisceral, liver-intestinal, or isolated intestinal graft. Uniformly, recipients were administered anti-thymocyte globulin induction with subsequent tacrolimus and steroids for two to three years.

Produced via immunoSEQ multiplex PCR; TCRdb's table is partial and in-frame only. The table records roughly 30,000 clones, roughly four fifths of them present only once. Looked up from germline, CDR1 is MGHRA and CDR2 is YSYEKL. This CDR3 has 18 residues. V gave up 0 bases and J gave up 3 bases, with 20 bases separating them. This clone appeared a single time. Its antigen is not identified. Broader study findings: GvH clones were identified in recipient marrow, with some first appearing in ileum or blood.

The chain uses TRBV4-1 and TRBJ2-5; D might be TRBD2 (6 bases). The sequencing here drew on unstimulated CD8+ T cells sorted from spleen or lymph node cells, taken before intestinal transplant. This sequence originates from a human donor who received an intestinal transplant. For the CDR3, the DNA is TGCGCCAGCAGCCAAGACTGTTACCCCGGGACTTCTAAAGAGACCCAGTACTTC. As protein: CASSQDCYPGTSKETQYF.